This T cell receptor (beta chain) was profiled in a study of cytomegalovirus exposure and HLA in healthy donors. Study-wide context: An analysis done earlier identified 90 million to 120 million unique TCR beta sequences from around 180 million T cells. Overall study results and limits: Cytomegalovirus association was listed for 164 TCR beta chains. Serostatus for CMV was the only available immune exposure information. It was in a later analysis that TCR association rates were seen to vary by HLA locus, highest for DRB1 and lowest for HLA-C.

Trimming took 2 bases from V and 2 from J, leaving 10 bases between them. This CDR3 comprises 15 residues. The germline V gene has CDR1 SGHTA and CDR2 FQGTGA. The PCR used 60 Vbeta and 13 Jbeta primers. Sequencing used immunoSEQ multiplex PCR; TCRdb keeps in-frame clones, though not all of them. Here the sample spans about 140,000 clones, approximately 73% being singletons. Details on this clone: Its specificity is not known.

This chain connects TRBV7-3 to TRBJ2-1, with D tentatively TRBD2 (5 bases). The clonotype originates from a man in his thirties or forties in good health and CMV-seropositive. Sequencing was carried out using PBMCs. The CDR3 sequence is CASSLAGGAYNEQFF. Written as DNA, the CDR3 is TGTGCCAGCAGCTTAGCCGGAGGAGCCTACAATGAGCAGTTCTTC.